Included here is one T cell receptor beta chain sequence, with context. The same CDR3 also results from other DNA sequences found in this sample. Produced via immunoSEQ multiplex PCR; TCRdb's table is partial and in-frame only. This table has about 64,000 clones, 75% to 90% appearing once. The sample comes from a study of technical replicates of blood from several donors. The V gene's germline CDR1 is SGHTA and CDR2 FQGTGA. V was shortened by 5 bases and J by 2 bases, with 9 bases between the two germline ends. The CDR3 covers 13 residues. Sequencing input: PBMCs. V usage is TRBV7-3 and J usage is TRBJ1-1; maybe TRBD1 (5 bases). This sequence was found in a human donor in good health. Some clones in this sample may be carry-over from other donors' samples. The CDR3 bases are TGTGCCAGCAGCGCGGGGCTAAACACTGAAGCTTTCTTT. It is translated as CASSAGLNTEAFF.